These 23 T cell receptor beta chains came from one sample sequenced in a study of blood T cell repertoires in COVID-19. Assay: immunoSEQ multiplex PCR; the TCRdb copy retains only in-frame clones and omits some. The sample comprises approximately 300,000 clones, around 84% of which are singletons, and around 1.8% rests with the top ten. Material: PBMCs or T cells enriched from blood (not recorded which). These receptors were taken from a woman aged 25 to 45 who had been exposed to COVID-19.

The chain carries TRBV7-8 and TRBJ1-2; no reliable D call. This CDR3 is built from 13 residues. The germline V and J ends were trimmed by 2 bases and 6 bases, with 10 bases remaining between them. The germline V gene encodes CDR1 SGHVS and CDR2 FQNEAQ. Here the CDR3 DNA reads TGTGCCAGCAGCTTACGGGAATCCGATGGCTACACCTTC. This translates into CASSLRESDGYTF.

The rearrangement uses TRBV7-2 and TRBJ2-3, with TRBD2 as a possible D gene (5 bases). Trimming removed 4 bases from V and 6 bases from J, with 11 bases in between. This CDR3 contains 13 residues. The germline gives CDR1 SGHTA, CDR2 FQGNSA. The CDR3 sequence is CASSSASGDTQYF. CDR3 coding DNA: TGTGCCAGCAGCTCCGCCTCGGGGGATACGCAGTATTTT.

This clone was seen once. The rearrangement links TRBV28 to TRBJ1-3, with D possibly being TRBD1 (6 bases). CDR1 is MDHEN and CDR2 is SYDVKM in the germline V gene. Trimming stripped 6 bases from V and 0 bases from J, with 15 bases between. This CDR3 is built from 16 residues. The CDR3 DNA reads as TGTGCCAGCAGCTATACTACAGGGCTCTCTGGAAACACCATATATTTT. Its translation is CASSYTTGLSGNTIYF.

This clone was recorded only once. The V gene is TRBV4-1, the J gene TRBJ2-7; the match to TRBD2 covers 8 bases. Germline CDR1 is MGHRA and CDR2 is YSYEKL. The ends lost 1 base at V and 1 base at J; junction bases unmatched: 3. The CDR3 runs 15 residues. Written as DNA, the CDR3 is TGCGCCAGCAGCCAAGCCACTAGCGGATCCTACGAGCAGTACTTC. Translating it yields CASSQATSGSYEQYF.

The chain joins TRBV5-1 to TRBJ2-2; the match to TRBD1 covers 7 bases. The germline gives CDR1 SGHRS, CDR2 YFSETQ. V shed 4 bases and J 0 bases; nucleotides not matched to a gene: 3. There are 15 residues in the CDR3. CDR3 DNA sequence: TGCGCCAGCAGCCATGACAGGGCGAACACCGGGGAGCTGTTTTTT. This sequence encodes CASSHDRANTGELFF.

The chain carries TRBV10-2 and TRBJ1-1; no clear D gene. The germline CDR1 and CDR2 sequences are WSHSY and SAAADI. The CDR3 covers 13 residues. Trimming stripped 4 bases from V and 4 bases from J, with 10 bases between. CDR3 coding DNA: TGCGCCAGCAGTGCAGAGGGAGGCACTGAAGCTTTCTTT. Protein: CASSAEGGTEAFF.

The chain joins TRBV4-2 to TRBJ1-2, with D perhaps TRBD1 (5 bases). The germline V gene encodes CDR1 LGHNA and CDR2 YNFKEQ. Deletions cut 4 bases from V and 8 bases from J, with 17 bases between. The CDR3 has 14 amino acids. The CDR3 loop is CASSPAGVAEGYTF. CDR3 coding DNA: TGTGCCAGCAGCCCGGCGGGGGTCGCGGAGGGCTACACCTTC.

CDR3 sequence (DNA): TGTGCCAACAGGGCTAGCGTTCCAGATACGCAGTATTTT. It encodes CANRASVPDTQYF. The rearrangement joins TRBV25-1 to TRBJ2-3; possibly TRBD1 or TRBD2 for D (6 bases each). This CDR3 has 13 amino acids. The germline V gene has CDR1 MGHDK and CDR2 SYGVNS. V lost 10 bases to trimming and J lost 4 bases, with 15 bases between them.

The V gene is TRBV6-5, the J gene TRBJ1-5; TRBD1 agrees at 8 bases. This CDR3 is 14 amino acids long. Germline values: CDR1 MNHEY, CDR2 SVGAGI. After removal of 5 bases from V and 4 bases from J, the junction contained 4 bases not matched to a gene. Here the CDR3 DNA reads TGTGCCAGCAGTCGGGACAGGTATAATCAGCCCCAGCATTTT. Amino acids: CASSRDRYNQPQHF.

The CDR3 nucleotides are TGTGCCAGCAGTTACGACAGGAACACTGAAGCTTTCTTT. Amino acid sequence: CASSYDRNTEAFF. The chain uses TRBV6-5 and TRBJ1-1; tentatively, D is TRBD1 (5 bases). Germline lookup yields CDR1 MNHEY and CDR2 SVGAGI. This CDR3 has 13 amino acids. V lost 2 bases and J lost 1, with 5 bases in between.

V and J are TRBV5-4 and TRBJ1-6; D possibly corresponds to TRBD1 (5 bases). CDR1 is SGHNT and CDR2 is YYREEE in the germline V gene (reference sequence). This CDR3 is built from 12 residues. The ends were cut back, 5 bases at V and 10 bases at J, with 10 bases in the middle. Written as DNA, the CDR3 is TGTGCCAGCAGGGGACGGGAGTCACCCCTCCACTTT. This translates into CASRGRESPLHF.

The V gene is TRBV7-2, the J gene TRBJ2-7; 13 bases fit TRBD2. Germline CDR1 and CDR2: SGHTA and FQGNSA. The junction had 9 bases not matched to a gene; V was cut back by 7 bases and J by 3 bases. The CDR3 is 16 amino acids. The CDR3 is CASTDSTSGGLYEQYF. CDR3 sequence (DNA): TGTGCCAGCACCGATTCGACTAGCGGGGGGCTCTACGAGCAGTACTTC.

The V and J genes are TRBV2 and TRBJ2-3; unclear D gene. The germline V and J ends were trimmed by 2 bases and 3 bases, with 9 bases remaining between them. This CDR3 comprises 14 residues. Germline V gives CDR1 SNHLY, CDR2 FYNNEI. The CDR3 DNA reads as TGTGCCAGCAGTGAATCCAGGATGACAGATACGCAGTATTTT. Translation gives CASSESRMTDTQYF.

The chain has TRBV4-1 and TRBJ1-4, with D tentatively TRBD1 (5 bases). V dropped 1 base and J dropped 3 bases, with 12 bases sitting between them. Germline V lookup: CDR1 MGHRA, CDR2 YSYEKL. The CDR3 has 16 amino acids. This chain's CDR3 is CASSQGTKQANEKLFF. The CDR3 nucleotides read TGCGCCAGCAGCCAAGGTACAAAACAGGCTAATGAAAAACTGTTTTTT.

J is TRBJ2-7 and V is TRBV10-3; TRBD1 might be the D (6 bases). This CDR3 has 14 amino acids. Germline V CDR1 and CDR2: ENHRY, SYGVKD. Deletions cut 0 bases from V and 4 bases from J, with 10 bases between. Here the CDR3 DNA reads TGTGCCATCAGTGAGTCCCCAGGGGTTTACGAGCAGTACTTC. Translated, it gives CAISESPGVYEQYF.

The V gene is TRBV5-8, the J gene TRBJ1-1, with 7 bases that match TRBD1. Germline lookup yields CDR1 SGHTS and CDR2 YDEGEE. V was pared by 4 bases and J by 8 bases, with 14 bases of the junction left unmatched. The CDR3 has 15 amino acids. CDR3 nucleotides: TGTGCCAGCAGCCCGAGAGCCCTAGGGGGCGCAGAAGCTTTCTTT. Amino acid sequence: CASSPRALGGAEAFF.

Here the CDR3 reads CASGGDDLYEQYF. The CDR3 DNA reads as TGTGCCAGTGGGGGCGATGACCTCTACGAGCAGTACTTC. The chain uses TRBV28 and TRBJ2-7; TRBD1 is a possible D gene (6 bases). The CDR3 loop spans 13 amino acids. In germline, CDR1 is MDHEN, CDR2 SYDVKM. Trimming cost V 9 bases and J 3 bases, with 15 bases left between them.

The chain links TRBV27 to TRBJ1-6, with D tentatively TRBD1 (6 bases). V was cut by 5 bases and J by 6 bases, with 20 bases left in between. Germline V gene lookup returns CDR1 MNHEY and CDR2 SMNVEV (reference sequence). The CDR3 has 17 residues. The CDR3 region is CASSPRQALSRNSPLHF. CDR3 in DNA: TGTGCCAGCAGTCCGAGACAGGCTCTTTCTCGTAATTCACCCCTCCACTTT.

J is TRBJ2-5 and V is TRBV5-1; 13 nucleotides line up with TRBD2. This CDR3 comprises 18 residues. The germline V gene has CDR1 SGHRS and CDR2 YFSETQ. V gave up 0 bases and J gave up 9 bases; unmatched junction bases: 14. The CDR3 here is CASSLELAGGVQTRPQYF. Written as DNA, the CDR3 is TGCGCCAGCAGCTTGGAACTAGCGGGGGGGGTCCAAACGAGACCCCAGTACTTC.

The chain employs TRBV27 and TRBJ1-1, with a possible D match to TRBD1 (6 bases). Between the trimmed V and J ends, which lost 4 bases and 1 base, there was a span of 13 bases. In germline, CDR1 is MNHEY, CDR2 SMNVEV (reference sequence). The CDR3 is made up of 15 amino acids. In DNA, the CDR3 is TGTGCCAGCAGTTGGGGGGGCTTTGGGAACACTGAAGCTTTCTTT. Its protein product is CASSWGGFGNTEAFF.

The chain carries TRBV3-1 (or the pseudogene TRBV3-2) and TRBJ2-1, with 10 bases matching TRBD2. The CDR3 is 15 amino acids. The junction had 5 bases not matched to a gene; V was cut back by 4 bases and J by 5 bases. The germline V gene has CDR1 LGHDT and CDR2 YNNKEL (reference sequence). CDR3 sequence: CASSLSGRSNNEQFF. The CDR3 nucleotides are TGTGCCAGCAGCCTTAGCGGGAGGTCCAACAATGAGCAGTTCTTC.

V and J are TRBV27 and TRBJ1-1; possibly TRBD1 for D (5 bases). The V end was cut by 2 bases, the J end by 5 bases, with 12 bases between. The CDR3 runs 14 residues. Per germline, CDR1 MNHEY and CDR2 SMNVEV (reference sequence). CDR3 in DNA: TGTGCCAGCAGTTTACTAGGGGCAGAGACTGAAGCTTTCTTT. It is translated as CASSLLGAETEAFF.

This CDR3 reads CASSQDQGSYRTSSGNTIYF. CDR3 DNA: TGCGCCAGCAGCCAAGATCAGGGGTCATATAGGACGAGCTCTGGAAACACCATATATTTT. The gene calls are TRBV4-1 and TRBJ1-3, with D possibly TRBD1 on 6 matching bases. Germline V gene lookup returns CDR1 MGHRA and CDR2 YSYEKL. This CDR3 is built from 20 residues. Between the trimmed V and J ends, which lost 0 bases and 0 bases, there was a span of 21 bases.